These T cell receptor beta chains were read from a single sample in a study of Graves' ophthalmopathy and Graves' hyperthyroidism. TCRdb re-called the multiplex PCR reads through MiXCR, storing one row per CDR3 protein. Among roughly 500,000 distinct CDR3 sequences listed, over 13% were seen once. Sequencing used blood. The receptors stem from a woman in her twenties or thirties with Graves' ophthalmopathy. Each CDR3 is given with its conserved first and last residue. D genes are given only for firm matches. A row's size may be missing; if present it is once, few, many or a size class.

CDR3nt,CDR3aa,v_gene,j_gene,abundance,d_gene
TGTGCCAGCAGTCGGACAGCCGGCTACACCTTC,CASSRTAGYTF,TRBV28,TRBJ1-2,.,.
TGCAGTGCCAAAACAGGGGGCAACACTGAAGCTTTCTTT,CSAKTGGNTEAFF,TRBV20-1,TRBJ1-1,many,TRBD1
TGTGCCAGCAGTTCTAGGACGGTGGGGAACACTGAAGCTTTCTTT,CASSSRTVGNTEAFF,TRBV6-5,TRBJ1-1,many,.
TGTGCCAGCAGCACCCTCCAGGTTGAAGCTTTCTTT,CASSTLQVEAFF,TRBV12-3/TRBV12-4,TRBJ1-1,many,.
TGTGCCAGCTCACCACCGGGGGGGAGCAATCAGCCCCAGCATTTT,CASSPPGGSNQPQHF,TRBV18,TRBJ1-5,many,.
TGTGCCAGCAGTGAAAATGGACAGGACCCTTACGAGCAGTACTTC,CASSENGQDPYEQYF,TRBV6-1,TRBJ2-7,many,TRBD1
TGCGCCAGCAGCTTGGAGATTAATTCACCCCTCCACTTT,CASSLEINSPLHF,TRBV5-1,TRBJ1-6,many,.
TGTGCCAGCAGAAATATAGCGCCAAAGATCTACGAGCAGTACTTC,CASRNIAPKIYEQYF,TRBV27,TRBJ2-7,.,.
TGTGCCAGCAGTTACGATAGGAGTAGAGCGAACACCGGGGAGCTGTTTTTT,CASSYDRSRANTGELFF,TRBV6-6,TRBJ2-2,many,.
TGTGCCAGCAGCCCGATTTTTAACTATGGCTACACCTTC,CASSPIFNYGYTF,TRBV12-3/TRBV12-4,TRBJ1-2,.,.
TGCAGCGCTAGAGGAGGGTTTGGCTCAGAGGACACCATATATTTT,CSARGGFGSEDTIYF,TRBV29-1,TRBJ1-3,.,.
TGTGCCAGCAGTATAGCGTCGGAGACCCAGTACTTC,CASSIASETQYF,TRBV6-1,TRBJ2-5,many,.
TGCGCCAGCAGCGGGTCGGGAGCGAACTACGAGCAGTACTTC,CASSGSGANYEQYF,TRBV5-1,TRBJ2-7,many,.
TGTGCCAGCAGCGGGGGAACGCTCGGGAGCCAGTACTTC,CASSGGTLGSQYF,TRBV7-2,TRBJ2-5,.,.
TGTGCCAGCAGTTTAGTAGGAGGTTTCGAAAACATTAAGTACTTC,CASSLVGGFENIKYF,TRBV12-3/TRBV12-4,TRBJ2-4,many,.
TGTGCCAGCAGTTTGGGTCCTGGGGCCAACGTCCTGACTTTC,CASSLGPGANVLTF,TRBV12-3/TRBV12-4,TRBJ2-6,many,.
TGTGCCACCAGCAGAGATCCTGGGGCGGTAAATTCACCCCTCCACTTT,CATSRDPGAVNSPLHF,TRBV15,TRBJ1-6,many,.
TGCAGTGCTAGAGATACCCCACAGGCCGCCTATGGCTACACCTTC,CSARDTPQAAYGYTF,TRBV20-1,TRBJ1-2,many,.
TGTGCCAGCAGCTCGGGGCTAGATACCGGGGAGCTGTTTTTT,CASSSGLDTGELFF,TRBV7-6,TRBJ2-2,.,.
TGTGCCAGCAGCCAATTAGCGGGGGGCGCGAACACCGGGGAGCTGTTTTTT,CASSQLAGGANTGELFF,TRBV3-1,TRBJ2-2,.,TRBD2
TGTGCCAGCAGTTTGGCAGATGCGAACACTGAAGCTTTCTTT,CASSLADANTEAFF,TRBV28,TRBJ1-1,many,.
TGTGCCAGCACCCAGACGAACACCGGGGAGCTGTTTTTT,CASTQTNTGELFF,TRBV28,TRBJ2-2,many,.
TGTGCCAGCAGTTACCGCGGACTAGCGGGAGGCGGGGAGCTGTTTTTT,CASSYRGLAGGGELFF,TRBV6-2/TRBV6-3,TRBJ2-2,many,TRBD2
TGTGCCAGCAGTTACTCAGGAGAGGGGCTAGCGGGAGCTGGTGAGCAGTACTTC,CASSYSGEGLAGAGEQYF,TRBV6-2/TRBV6-3,TRBJ2-7,many,TRBD2
TGTGCCAGTACGGATCCCGGGACTAGCGGGATTTTCACCGGGGAGCTGTTTTTT,CASTDPGTSGIFTGELFF,TRBV19,TRBJ2-2,few,TRBD2
TGTGCTACATCAGCCGCCGCGCAAGATACGCAGTATTTT,CATSAAAQDTQYF,TRBV6-1,TRBJ2-3,.,.
TGTGCCAGCAGTTTTGGGGTTTACACTGAAGCTTTCTTT,CASSFGVYTEAFF,TRBV27,TRBJ1-1,.,.
TGTGCCAGCAGTTACGGGGACAGTATAAAGTACGAGCAGTACTTC,CASSYGDSIKYEQYF,TRBV6-5,TRBJ2-7,.,TRBD1
TGTGCCAGCAGTTTTTACTCTAGCTACGAGCAGTACTTC,CASSFYSSYEQYF,TRBV28,TRBJ2-7,many,.
TGTGCCAGCTCACCAAATGGAGGACAGCAAGAGACCCAGTACTTC,CASSPNGGQQETQYF,TRBV18,TRBJ2-5,few,.
TGCAGTGCTAGAGATAACGGGTTTCGGAGGGTTGAGCAGTTCTTC,CSARDNGFRRVEQFF,TRBV20-1,TRBJ2-1,.,.
TGTGCCAGCAGACCCGGGACAGGGGGCTATGGCGGGGAGCTGTTTTTT,CASRPGTGGYGGELFF,TRBV11-2,TRBJ2-2,.,TRBD1
TGTGCCAGCAGTAACAAAGGCGGGAGCTCCTATAATTCACCCCTCCACTTT,CASSNKGGSSYNSPLHF,TRBV2,TRBJ1-6,.,.
TGCAGTGCTAGGGGCCCCGGGTCCAACTTCTACGAGCAGTACTTC,CSARGPGSNFYEQYF,TRBV20-1,TRBJ2-7,many,.
TGTGCCAGCAGCTCTAGACAAACCAACAATGAGCAGTTCTTC,CASSSRQTNNEQFF,TRBV5-5,TRBJ2-1,many,.
TGCGCCAGCAGCCACCCGGGACCGGGCCCTTACGAGCAGTACTTC,CASSHPGPGPYEQYF,TRBV4-1,TRBJ2-7,.,.
TGTGCCAGCAGGGGAAGCGAGCAGTACTTC,CASRGSEQYF,TRBV2,TRBJ2-7,many,.
TGTGCCAGCTCACCGGCAGACCAGAACACTGAAGCTTTCTTT,CASSPADQNTEAFF,TRBV18,TRBJ1-1,once,.
TGTGCCACCAGTGCGGACAGGGTGCAGCCCCAGCATTTT,CATSADRVQPQHF,TRBV24-1,TRBJ1-5,many,TRBD1
TGTGCCAGCAGTTCGCCTTCATCAACCCTGTGGGACACTGAAGCTTTCTTT,CASSSPSSTLWDTEAFF,TRBV6-2/TRBV6-3,TRBJ1-1,.,.
TGTGCCACCAGTGACTTTGGACAGACACAAGAGACCCAGTACTTC,CATSDFGQTQETQYF,TRBV24-1,TRBJ2-5,many,.
TGTGCCAGCAGTGAAGCTGGGCTGCGAGTGCAGCCCCAGCATTTT,CASSEAGLRVQPQHF,TRBV6-1,TRBJ1-5,.,.
TGCAGCGTTGGGACAGAGATCACCGGGGAGCTGTTTTTT,CSVGTEITGELFF,TRBV29-1,TRBJ2-2,many,.
TGCAGTGCTAGCGGCCCGGAGCCCCAGCATTTT,CSASGPEPQHF,TRBV20-1,TRBJ1-5,.,.